This T cell receptor beta chain originates from a study of T cell clonality in common variable immunodeficiency. This table comes from immunoSEQ multiplex PCR, and its TCRdb copy is limited to in-frame clones, with some not included. In total the sample includes some 42,000 clones, none of them seen once. Study results and caveats: CVID subjects shared fewer TCRbeta clones than healthy controls did. In common variable immunodeficiency, TCR beta chains reportedly carried fewer deletions and N-nucleotide insertions.

Trimming took 0 bases from V and 2 from J; bases not matched to a gene: 8. The V gene's germline CDR1 is DFQATT and CDR2 SNEGSKA (reference sequence). The CDR3 totals 16 residues. This clone has at least ten counts. The antigen is not known. The observed sequence ends 3 residues before the CDR3 terminus, with the missing tail filled in from the germline J gene. Sample: peripheral blood mononuclear cells. This clonotype was sampled from a human donor with common variable immunodeficiency. The rearrangement uses TRBV20-1 and TRBJ2-5, with 8 bases aligning to TRBD2. The CDR3 bases that were read are TGCAGTGCTAGAGAATCGGCGGGGGGTGGGCAAGAGACC. This gives the protein CSARESAGGGQET. The entire CDR3 protein reads CSARESAGGGQETQYF.